This T cell receptor beta chain was sequenced during a study of T cells expressing NK-cell markers. For each CDR3 protein, TCRdb gives one entry from its re-call of the 5' RACE reads, without DNA. The sample totals 350,000 to 400,000 distinct CDR3 sequences. The CDR3 runs 17 residues. Germline assignment: CDR1 SGHTA and CDR2 FQGTGA. The source material was blood T cells: a sorted CD56 or NKG2C T cell subset, CD4+ or CD8+ T cells, or bulk PBMC T cells (not recorded which). The origin of this receptor is a woman aged 45-59 years in good health. This rearrangement joins TRBV7-3 to TRBJ2-3; checking the TCRdb D call of TRBD1 is not possible without DNA. CDR3 in amino acids: CASSRMGQGTSTDTQYF. The full variable domain, completed using reference TRBV7-3 and TRBJ2-3, is GAGVSQTPSNKVTEKGKYVELRCDPISGHTALYWYRQSLGQGPEFLIYFQGTGAADDSGLPNDRFFAVRPEGSVSTLKIQRTERGDSAVYLCASSRMGQGTSTDTQYFGPGTRLTVL.